The 21 T cell receptor beta chains below were found in one sample sequenced in a study of blood T cell repertoires in COVID-19. Measured with immunoSEQ multiplex PCR; TCRdb has only the in-frame clones, and not every one. This sample yields 280,000 or so clones, of which about 80% are seen a single time; 9.4% belongs to the top ten. The sequencing sample was made of peripheral blood. All receptors derive from a woman aged 45 to 65 who had recovered from COVID-19.

Only a few counts were recorded for this clone. The chain joins TRBV7-2 to TRBJ1-1, with 7 bases lining up with TRBD1. Germline loops: CDR1 SGHTA, CDR2 FQGNSA. CDR3 length: 16 amino acids. Trimming cost V 2 bases and J 5 bases; bases outside gene matches: 11. In DNA form, the CDR3 reads TGTGCCAGCAGCTTACTATCCGGGACAGTGGGGACTGAAGCTTTCTTT. Translated, it gives CASSLLSGTVGTEAFF.

This chain connects TRBV28 to TRBJ2-3, with D unresolved. The CDR3 is 16 residues long. The germline V and J ends were trimmed by 4 bases and 0 bases, with 14 bases remaining between them. CDR1 MDHEN and CDR2 SYDVKM come from the germline V gene. The CDR3 protein is CASSSPRRGSTDTQYF. CDR3 DNA sequence: TGTGCCAGCAGTTCGCCGCGGCGTGGTAGCACAGATACGCAGTATTTT.

There are a few counts of this clone. V usage is TRBV7-9 and J usage is TRBJ2-1, with D tentatively TRBD2 (5 bases). Trimming stripped 0 bases from V and 8 bases from J, with 11 bases between. This CDR3 is 14 amino acids long. CDR1 SEHNR and CDR2 FQNEAQ come from the germline V gene (reference sequence). CDR3 in DNA: TGTGCCAGCAGCTTAGCCCGAGGGATCGATGAGCAGTTCTTC. Its protein product is CASSLARGIDEQFF.

The CDR3 here is CSVPLTSGMRNEQFF. For the CDR3, the DNA is TGCAGCGTTCCATTGACTAGCGGGATGAGAAATGAGCAGTTCTTC. The V and J genes are TRBV29-1 and TRBJ2-1, with TRBD2 matching 11 bases. J gave up 7 bases and V 5 bases, and 10 bases lay outside the gene matches. The germline V gene encodes CDR1 SQVTM and CDR2 ANQGSEA. CDR3 length: 15 residues.

The rearrangement uses TRBV6-2 or TRBV6-3 and TRBJ2-5; 12 bases align to TRBD2. Trimming took 5 bases from V and 2 from J; bases not matched to a gene: 9. The CDR3 contains 17 residues. The germline gives CDR1 MNHEY, CDR2 SVGEGT. CDR3 bases: TGTGCCAGCAGTACCCGACCCGGGACTAGCGGGCAAGAGACCCAGTACTTC. Amino acid sequence: CASSTRPGTSGQETQYF.

The rearrangement links TRBV27 to TRBJ2-7, with TRBD1 identical over 9 bases. Germline CDR1 is MNHEY and CDR2 is SMNVEV (reference sequence). V lost 5 bases, J lost 6 bases, and 14 bases stayed unmatched. The CDR3 length is 16 residues. The CDR3, as DNA: TGTGCCAGCAGTGCGCGGACAGGGGTCGGTTTGGGCGAGCAGTACTTC. This translates into CASSARTGVGLGEQYF.

The rearrangement links TRBV19 to TRBJ1-6; D is uncertain. The V gene's germline CDR1 is LNHDA and CDR2 SQIVND (reference sequence). Trimming pared 4 bases from V and 7 bases from J, leaving 11 bases between. There are 14 residues in the CDR3. In nucleotides, the CDR3 is TGTGCCAGTAGTAAGACAACTGGAAATTCACCCCTCCACTTT. Amino acid sequence: CASSKTTGNSPLHF. Full variable domain (missing parts from reference TRBV19 and TRBJ1-6): DGGITQSPKYLFRKEGQNVTLSCEQNLNHDAMYWYRQDPGQGLRLIYYSQIVNDFQKGDIAEGYSVSREKKESFPLTVTSAQKNPTAFYLCASSKTTGNSPLHFGNGTRLTVT.

This chain uses TRBV28 with TRBJ2-7; the match to TRBD2 covers 8 bases. The germline CDR1 and CDR2 sequences are MDHEN and SYDVKM. V trimming: 10 bases; J trimming: 4 bases; junction bases outside the gene matches: 12. The CDR3 runs to 14 residues. The CDR3 is CATLVRAGGYEQYF. The CDR3 DNA follows: TGTGCCACCTTAGTCCGGGCGGGGGGTTACGAGCAGTACTTC.

The chain employs TRBV5-1 and TRBJ1-2, with 7 bases aligning to TRBD1. The CDR3 is 16 amino acids. In germline, CDR1 is SGHRS, CDR2 YFSETQ. J was trimmed by 4 bases and V by 4 bases; bases with no gene match: 13. The CDR3 nucleotides read TGCGCCAGCAGCGAGGCCTGGGGACAGACCCTCTATGGCTACACCTTC. It encodes CASSEAWGQTLYGYTF.

The chain uses TRBV2 and TRBJ2-6; D is uncertain. The CDR3 length is 19 residues. The V end was cut by 2 bases, the J end by 0 bases, with 17 bases between. CDR1 is SNHLY, CDR2 FYNNEI, per germline. Here the CDR3 reads CASSELGLYSSSGANVLTF. The CDR3 DNA reads as TGTGCCAGCAGTGAACTAGGATTATATAGCAGCTCTGGGGCCAACGTCCTGACTTTC.

The chain combines TRBV19 with TRBJ2-2, with 10 bases identical to TRBD1. The trim removed 6 bases at V and 4 bases at J, leaving 5 bases unmatched. Germline V gene data show CDR1 as LNHDA and CDR2 as SQIVND (reference sequence). The CDR3 contains 15 residues. The CDR3 nucleotides are TGTGCCAGTAGGGACAGGGGGATCCTCACCGGGGAGCTGTTTTTT. Translation: CASRDRGILTGELFF.

The rearrangement joins TRBV27 to TRBJ2-2; TRBD1 is a possible D gene (7 bases). This CDR3 has 18 residues. V was trimmed by 5 bases and J by 5 bases, leaving 24 bases between them. Per germline, CDR1 MNHEY and CDR2 SMNVEV (reference sequence). Here the CDR3 DNA reads TGTGCCAGCAGTCCCGGGACAGCAGGAGGGCCCAGGACCGGGGAGCTGTTTTTT. Protein product: CASSPGTAGGPRTGELFF.

The J gene is TRBJ2-1, the V gene TRBV4-1; 10 nucleotides line up with TRBD2. Trimming at V came to 3 bases and at J to 1 base, leaving 12 bases not matched to a gene. The CDR3 runs to 19 residues. Germline CDR1 is MGHRA and CDR2 is YSYEKL. This CDR3 reads CASSQLSLPSGGSYNEQFF. CDR3 sequence (DNA): TGCGCCAGCAGCCAGCTCTCTCTCCCTAGCGGGGGTTCCTACAATGAGCAGTTCTTC.

This clone has a handful of counts. This chain connects TRBV7-9 to TRBJ2-7; 8 bases align to TRBD2. This CDR3 has 16 residues. Germline V gives CDR1 SEHNR, CDR2 FQNEAQ (reference sequence). The V segment lost 5 bases and the J segment 0 bases; nucleotides outside the gene matches: 9. CDR3 region: CASSPGGGRSSYEQYF. CDR3 DNA sequence: TGTGCCAGCAGCCCCGGCGGGGGGAGATCCTCCTACGAGCAGTACTTC.

CDR3: CASSPEGRAQPQHF. As DNA, the CDR3 is TGCGCCAGCAGCCCGGAGGGCAGGGCCCAGCCCCAGCATTTT. The chain employs TRBV5-1 and TRBJ1-5, with TRBD1 as a possible D gene (5 bases). This CDR3 is built from 14 residues. V lost 4 bases, J lost 7 bases, and 15 bases lay in between. The V gene's germline CDR1 is SGHRS and CDR2 YFSETQ.

CDR3 protein: CASSLSGTDNTEAFF. The CDR3 DNA reads as TGTGCCAGCAGCTTATCCGGGACAGACAACACTGAAGCTTTCTTT. The chain combines TRBV7-2 with TRBJ1-1; 7 bases fit TRBD1. CDR1 SGHTA and CDR2 FQGNSA come from the germline V gene. The V and J ends lost 2 bases and 2 bases, in that order; junction bases with no gene match: 5. The CDR3 runs 15 residues.

The J gene is TRBJ2-2, the V gene TRBV28; 7 nucleotides align to TRBD2. The CDR3 consists of 15 residues. Unmatched junction bases numbered 9, after V lost 5 bases and J lost 6 bases. The V gene's germline CDR1 is MDHEN and CDR2 SYDVKM. This chain's CDR3 is CASSPQLALAGELFF. CDR3 DNA: TGTGCCAGCAGTCCGCAACTAGCGTTAGCCGGGGAGCTGTTTTTT.

This clone came up a few times. V and J are TRBV11-3 and TRBJ2-7; D gene ambiguous. There are 13 residues in the CDR3. Germline CDR1 SGHNT, CDR2 YENEEA. V gave up 1 base and J gave up 4 bases, with 8 bases separating them. The CDR3 protein is CASSLVSSYEQYF. As DNA, the CDR3 is TGTGCCAGCAGCTTAGTTAGCTCTTACGAGCAGTACTTC.

This clone was observed once. This sequence joins TRBV4-3 and TRBJ2-2, with TRBD1 identical over 7 bases. There are 20 residues in the CDR3. In germline, CDR1 is LGHNA, CDR2 YSLEER. V shed 0 bases, J shed 4 bases, and the junction held 17 bases outside the gene matches. In DNA, the CDR3 is TGCGCCAGCAGCCAAGATATCGGGGCAGGGGGAAGTCGAGGCACCGGGGAGCTGTTTTTT. This sequence encodes CASSQDIGAGGSRGTGELFF.

The rearrangement links TRBV24-1 to TRBJ2-3; D may be TRBD2 (5 bases). Germline V gives CDR1 KGHDR, CDR2 SFDVKD. The V and J ends lost 5 bases and 1 base respectively, with 12 bases between them. The CDR3 contains 15 residues. CDR3 coding DNA: TGTGCCACCAGTGGCACTACTAGAGGCACAGATACGCAGTATTTT. The encoded protein is CATSGTTRGTDTQYF.

The chain employs TRBV9 and TRBJ1-2; D not certain. This CDR3 is built from 14 residues. Per the germline V gene, CDR1 is SGDLS and CDR2 is YYNGEE. Trimming pared 4 bases from V and 0 bases from J, leaving 10 bases between. Written as DNA, the CDR3 is TGTGCCAGCAGCCCCTACTTAGCTAACTATGGCTACACCTTC. Translating it yields CASSPYLANYGYTF.